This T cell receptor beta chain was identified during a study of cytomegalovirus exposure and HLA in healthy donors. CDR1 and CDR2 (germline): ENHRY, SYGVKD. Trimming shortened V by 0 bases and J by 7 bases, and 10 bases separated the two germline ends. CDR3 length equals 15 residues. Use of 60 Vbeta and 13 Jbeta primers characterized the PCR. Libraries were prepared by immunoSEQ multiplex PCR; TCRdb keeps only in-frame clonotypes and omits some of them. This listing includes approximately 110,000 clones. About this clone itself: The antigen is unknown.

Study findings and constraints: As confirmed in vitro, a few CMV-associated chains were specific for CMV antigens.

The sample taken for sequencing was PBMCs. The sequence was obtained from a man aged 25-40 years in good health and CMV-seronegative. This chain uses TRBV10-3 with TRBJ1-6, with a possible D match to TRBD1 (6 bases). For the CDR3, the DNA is TGTGCCATCAGTGAGTCGGACAGTAACAATTCACCCCTCCACTTT. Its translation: CAISESDSNNSPLHF.